The 24 T cell receptor beta chains in this list originate from one sample, sequenced in a study of PD-L1 blockade in urothelial cancer. Here immunoSEQ multiplex PCR was the method, and the copy in TCRdb shows in-frame clones only, minus some. The repertoire has roughly 40,000 clones, roughly 90% of them found once; the top ten carry approximately 25%. Time point given: pretreatment peripheral blood. The sequencing here drew on PBMCs, taken around atezolizumab (anti-PD-L1) treatment. Source of these receptors: a donor aged 40 or over with urothelial cancer.

Points on this clone: The junction and the germline gene differ at one end; a read error may be behind it. The chain joins TRBV28 to TRBJ2-7, with 11 bases aligning to TRBD2. Germline-derived CDR1 and CDR2 are MDHEN and SYDVKM. This CDR3 region has 13 residues. CDR3 loop: CASSLVAGGPRHF. In DNA form, the CDR3 reads TGTGCCAGCAGTTTAGTAGCGGGAGGGCCTAGGCACTTC.

The chain uses TRBV4-2 and TRBJ2-5, with 13 bases aligning to TRBD2. The CDR3 extends over 17 amino acids. The V and J ends lost 1 base and 2 bases, in that order; junction bases with no gene match: 4. Germline CDR1 reads LGHNA; CDR2 reads YNFKEQ. In DNA, the CDR3 is TGTGCCAGCAGCCAAGGCCAACTAGCGGGAGGGCAAGAGACCCAGTACTTC. Protein sequence: CASSQGQLAGGQETQYF.

The table lists this clone with a few counts. V and J are TRBV4-2 and TRBJ1-2; unclear D gene. This CDR3 comprises 11 residues. Germline V gene sequence: CDR1 LGHNA, CDR2 YNFKEQ. Trimming left V 3 bases short and J 4 bases short, with 3 bases between. The CDR3 loop reads CASSQAYGYTF. DNA of the CDR3: TGTGCCAGCAGCCAGGCCTATGGCTACACCTTC.

This chain uses TRBV18 with TRBJ1-3, with D tentatively TRBD1 (6 bases). CDR1 and CDR2 (germline): KGHSH, LQKENI. This CDR3 spans 16 amino acids. Trimming removed 6 bases from V and 4 bases from J, with 19 bases in between. The CDR3 DNA sequence: TGTGCCAGCTCCCACAGGGACGACAGTTTCGGAAACACCATATATTTT. It yields the protein CASSHRDDSFGNTIYF.

The V gene is TRBV7-9, the J gene TRBJ2-1; 11 bases match TRBD2. Unmatched junction bases numbered 12, after V lost 11 bases and J lost 3 bases. Germline V gene sequence: CDR1 SEHNR, CDR2 FQNEAQ (reference sequence). The CDR3 is 16 residues long. The CDR3 DNA reads TGTGCCTCGGGGCGGCGGGGGACTAGCGGCTACAATGAGCAGTTCTTC. Protein product: CASGRRGTSGYNEQFF.

The chain links TRBV30 to TRBJ2-7; 10 nucleotides match TRBD2. The CDR3 spans 14 residues. Germline loops: CDR1 GTSNPN, CDR2 SVGIG (reference sequence). V lost 3 bases, J lost 2 bases, and 4 bases stayed unmatched. CDR3 bases: TGTGCCTGGAGAATAGCGGGAGGCCCCTACGAGCAGTACTTC. Its translation is CAWRIAGGPYEQYF.

The rearrangement uses TRBV27 and TRBJ2-1; 12 bases line up with TRBD2. V lost 5 bases, J lost 4 bases, and 6 bases stayed unmatched. CDR3 length equals 16 residues. CDR1 MNHEY and CDR2 SMNVEV come from the germline V gene (reference sequence). The DNA for the CDR3 is TGTGCCAGCAGTCTGGGACTAGCGGGCCTATACAATGAGCAGTTCTTC. Amino acid sequence: CASSLGLAGLYNEQFF.

DNA of the CDR3: TGTGCCAGCTCGCGGGGGCCTGCGGGACTACCCCCGTTCTTC. It yields the protein CASSRGPAGLPPFF. This sequence joins TRBV18 and TRBJ2-1, with a tentative D call TRBD2 (7 bases). Trimming cost V 6 bases and J 15 bases, with 24 bases left between them. Germline CDR1 is KGHSH and CDR2 is LQKENI. The CDR3 sequence is 14 residues long.

The chain links TRBV9 to TRBJ2-5; TRBD2 aligns across 11 bases. CDR1 is SGDLS and CDR2 is YYNGEE in the germline V gene. The CDR3 length is 16 residues. With 3 bases clipped from V and 1 base from J, the junction kept 5 bases outside the gene matches. The CDR3 DNA is TGTGCCAGCAGCGCCGGACTAGCGGGCATCCAAGAGACCCAGTACTTC. It yields the protein CASSAGLAGIQETQYF.

V gene TRBV7-2 combines with J gene TRBJ2-7; 8 bases map to TRBD2. The length of the CDR3 is 14 residues. V trimming: 5 bases; J trimming: 4 bases; junction bases outside the gene matches: 7. The V gene's germline CDR1 is SGHTA and CDR2 FQGNSA. The CDR3 spells CASSPGLVRYEQYF. The DNA for the CDR3 is TGTGCCAGCAGCCCGGGACTAGTCCGGTACGAGCAGTACTTC.

In this sample, this clone turned up once. This chain joins TRBV7-9 and TRBJ2-7, with D possibly matching TRBD1 (6 bases). Trimming took off 1 base at V and 0 bases at J, with 13 bases between the two ends. The CDR3 runs 16 residues. The germline V gene encodes CDR1 SEHNR and CDR2 FQNEAQ (reference sequence). Here the CDR3 reads CASSLVAGASSYEQYF. The CDR3, as DNA: TGTGCCAGCAGCTTAGTGGCAGGGGCCAGCTCCTACGAGCAGTACTTC.

This clone appeared a few times. The chain couples TRBV20-1 to TRBJ2-1, with 8 nucleotides matching TRBD2. This CDR3 comprises 11 residues. Germline V lookup: CDR1 DFQATT, CDR2 SNEGSKA (reference sequence). V shed 8 bases, J shed 15 bases, and the junction held 12 bases outside the gene matches. This chain's CDR3 is CSPRGGGGAFF. CDR3 DNA: TGCAGTCCCCGGGGGGGTGGTGGGGCGTTCTTC.

The V gene is TRBV4-3, the J gene TRBJ2-7; TRBD2 is a possible D gene (7 bases). The V end lost 3 bases, the J end lost 2 bases, and 14 bases lay between the germline ends. The germline CDR1 and CDR2 sequences are LGHNA and YSLEER. There are 15 residues in the CDR3. The DNA for the CDR3 is TGCGCCAGCAGCCACCGGGGGGCGGGAGCCTACGAGCAGTACTTC. Protein sequence: CASSHRGAGAYEQYF.

The chain carries TRBV7-6 and TRBJ2-2; 7 nucleotides line up with TRBD1. The CDR3 contains 15 residues. Germline trimming cut 5 bases from V and 2 bases from J; bases unmatched to any gene: 5. Germline V CDR1 and CDR2: SGHVS, FNYEAQ. CDR3 region: CASSRDRANTGELFF. Written as DNA, the CDR3 is TGTGCCAGCAGCCGCGACAGGGCTAACACCGGGGAGCTGTTTTTT.

The rearrangement joins TRBV7-9 to TRBJ2-5; 10 nucleotides align to TRBD2. Germline values: CDR1 SEHNR, CDR2 FQNEAQ (reference sequence). Germline trimming cut 1 base from V and 4 bases from J; bases unmatched to any gene: 6. The CDR3 covers 16 residues. Written as DNA, the CDR3 is TGTGCCAGCAGCTTAGGGGGACTAGCGCGGGGAGAGACCCAGTACTTC. Its protein product is CASSLGGLARGETQYF.

The chain has TRBV30 and TRBJ1-1; D perhaps matches TRBD1 (5 bases). The V gene lost 0 bases and the J gene lost 2 bases, with 10 bases spanning the gap. There are 14 residues in the CDR3. CDR1 and CDR2 from the germline V gene are GTSNPN and SVGIG (reference sequence). The CDR3 DNA reads as TGTGCCTGGAGTGTGGGGCAGCCAAACACTGAAGCTTTCTTT. It is translated as CAWSVGQPNTEAFF. Using reference TRBV30 and TRBJ1-1 for the parts outside the CDR3, the full variable domain is SQTIHQWPATLVQPVGSPLSLECTVEGTSNPNLYWYRQAAGRGLQLLFYSVGIGQISSEVPQNLSASRPQDRQFILSSKKLLLSDSGFYLCAWSVGQPNTEAFFGQGTRLTVV.

The J gene is TRBJ2-2, the V gene TRBV15, with 16 bases matching TRBD2. This CDR3 has 18 amino acids. Germline trimming cut 8 bases from V and 7 bases from J; bases unmatched to any gene: 13. Per the germline V gene, CDR1 is LNHNV and CDR2 is YYDKDF (reference sequence). The CDR3 is CATASGTSGRGVIGELFF. The DNA for the CDR3 is TGTGCCACCGCCTCCGGGACTAGCGGGAGGGGGGTAATCGGGGAGCTGTTTTTT. Full variable domain (outside the CDR3, taken from reference TRBV15 and TRBJ2-2): DAMVIQNPRYQVTQFGKPVTLSCSQTLNHNVMYWYQQKSSQAPKLLFHYYDKDFNNEADTPDNFQSRRPNTSFCFLDIRSPGLGDTAMYLCATASGTSGRGVIGELFFGEGSRLTVL.

This chain joins TRBV5-5 and TRBJ1-1; 7 bases agree with TRBD1. Germline CDR1 is SGHKS and CDR2 is YYEKEE (reference sequence). Unmatched junction bases numbered 5, after V lost 1 base and J lost 5 bases. The CDR3 loop spans 14 amino acids. The CDR3 DNA follows: TGTGCCAGCAGCTTGCAGGCAGGGGGGACTGAAGCTTTCTTT. Protein sequence: CASSLQAGGTEAFF.

This clone was counted only a few times. V usage is TRBV19 and J usage is TRBJ1-3, with 7 bases matching TRBD1. The CDR3 extends over 14 amino acids. V gave up 10 bases and J gave up 2 bases; unmatched junction bases: 8. Looked up from germline, CDR1 is LNHDA and CDR2 is SQIVND (reference sequence). The CDR3 loop reads CATTKGAAGNTIYF. The CDR3 region has the DNA TGTGCCACCACGAAGGGGGCAGCTGGAAACACCATATATTTT.

V usage is TRBV7-2 and J usage is TRBJ2-1; 13 bases fit TRBD2. The V and J ends lost 2 bases and 6 bases, in that order; junction bases with no gene match: 4. Germline CDR1 is SGHTA and CDR2 is FQGNSA. The CDR3 extends over 16 amino acids. The CDR3 sequence: CASSLPGLAGANEQFF. The CDR3, as DNA: TGTGCCAGCAGCTTACCCGGACTAGCGGGAGCCAATGAGCAGTTCTTC.

The chain uses TRBV28 and TRBJ1-5; the match to TRBD1 covers 7 bases. CDR1 is MDHEN, CDR2 SYDVKM, per germline. CDR3 length equals 17 residues. The J segment lost 0 bases and the V segment lost 6 bases, leaving 11 bases of the junction unmatched. The CDR3 is CASSPDGTAHSNQPQHF. The CDR3 nucleotides are TGTGCCAGCAGCCCAGACGGGACAGCCCATAGCAATCAGCCCCAGCATTTT.

This chain connects TRBV11-3 to TRBJ2-7; possibly TRBD2 for D (7 bases). V was trimmed by 7 bases and J by 2 bases, leaving 18 bases between them. This CDR3 region has 15 residues. Germline CDR1 reads SGHNT; CDR2 reads YENEEA. CDR3: CASNLRGARTYEQYF. The CDR3 DNA is TGTGCCAGCAACCTTCGGGGGGCTAGAACCTACGAGCAGTACTTC.

The J gene is TRBJ2-7, the V gene TRBV18, with 8 positions matching TRBD1. The V and J ends lost 3 bases and 7 bases, in that order; junction bases with no gene match: 14. The CDR3 contains 16 residues. Germline V gives CDR1 KGHSH, CDR2 LQKENI. In DNA form, the CDR3 reads TGTGCCAGCTCACCCACAGGACAGGGCGGTTCAGGGGAGCAGTACTTC. This encodes CASSPTGQGGSGEQYF. Looking up the rest from reference TRBV18 and TRBJ2-7 gives the full variable domain: NAGVMQNPRHLVRRRGQEARLRCSPMKGHSHVYWYRQLPEEGLKFMVYLQKENIIDESGMPKERFSAEFPKEGPSILRIQQVVRGDSAAYFCASSPTGQGGSGEQYFGPGTRLTVT.

V is TRBV30 and J is TRBJ1-5, with 7 bases lining up with TRBD1. The ends lost 5 bases at V and 1 base at J; junction bases unmatched: 2. The CDR3 runs to 13 residues. The V gene's germline CDR1 is GTSNPN and CDR2 SVGIG (reference sequence). The CDR3 loop is CAWGGQSNQPQHF. The CDR3 DNA reads TGTGCCTGGGGGGGACAGAGCAATCAGCCCCAGCATTTT.